Shown below are 4 T cell receptor beta chains from a single sample sequenced in a study of blood T cell repertoires in COVID-19. Assay used: immunoSEQ multiplex PCR; TCRdb lists only in-frame clones, some missing. The table shows 200,000 to 250,000 clones, with roughly nine tenths occurring only once. Sequences were obtained from peripheral blood. Receptor source: a man between 60 and 75 years old with acute or convalescent COVID-19.

The chain links TRBV11-1 to TRBJ2-1; TRBD2 agrees at 10 bases. In germline, CDR1 is SGHAT, CDR2 FQDESV (reference sequence). The CDR3 has 15 residues. Trimming at V came to 5 bases and at J to 1 base, leaving 2 bases not matched to a gene. The CDR3 loop reads CASSGAGGSYNEQFF. The CDR3 DNA reads as TGTGCCAGCAGCGGAGCGGGAGGGTCCTACAATGAGCAGTTCTTC.

This rearrangement joins TRBV7-2 to TRBJ1-5; unclear D gene. The CDR3 consists of 15 residues. In germline, CDR1 is SGHTA, CDR2 FQGNSA. Trimming took 5 bases from V and 1 from J, leaving 12 bases between them. The CDR3 sequence: CASSELGGSNQPQHF. The DNA for the CDR3 is TGTGCCAGCAGCGAATTGGGAGGGAGCAATCAGCCCCAGCATTTT.

The sample holds one count of this clone. The CDR3 is CASSTKRENEQFF. The CDR3 DNA follows: TGTGCCAGCAGCACCAAGCGGGAGAATGAGCAGTTCTTC. The chain links TRBV27 to TRBJ2-1; 8 bases align to TRBD2. CDR3 length: 13 residues. Germline V gives CDR1 MNHEY, CDR2 SMNVEV (reference sequence). The V gene end was trimmed by 6 bases and the J gene end by 7 bases; junction bases not matched to a gene: 5.

The rearrangement links TRBV10-3 to TRBJ2-2; TRBD1 might be the D (6 bases). The V end lost 3 bases, the J end lost 8 bases, and 13 bases lay between the germline ends. This CDR3 contains 14 residues. Germline CDR1 and CDR2: ENHRY and SYGVKD. Here the CDR3 reads CAISDQGTRGELFF. In DNA, the CDR3 is TGTGCCATCAGTGACCAGGGGACAAGGGGGGAGCTGTTTTTT.